The T cell receptor beta chain under discussion was sequenced for a study of low-dose radiotherapy and immunotherapy resistance in tumors. As for the study in general: Members of Cohort 1 were treated with 0.5 Gy per fraction every 2 weeks. The prescribed total PTV dose was 6.5 Gy. Intravenous ipilimumab 1 mg/kg every six weeks was given with nivolumab 240 mg every two weeks. Aspirin was administered orally at 300 mg daily for four cycles, commencing on cycle 1 day 1.

TRAV- and TRBV-specific primers primed first-strand cDNA, covering alpha and beta chains. For amplifying TCRs, the PCR ran for 20 to 25 cycles with Phusion, which was used together with a constant-region primer and the adapter on the V primers. TCRdb re-called the reads with MiXCR, one entry per CDR3 protein. The data contain approximately 89,000 distinct CDR3 sequences, about 20% of them seen just once; the ten biggest clones take up more than 4.5%. This clonotype has a count of ten or more. Time point: before trial treatment. As their treatment, donors received nivolumab, ipilimumab, aspirin, low-dose cyclophosphamide and low-dose radiotherapy. Germline V lookup: CDR1 SGHTA, CDR2 FQGNSA. The CDR3 covers 15 residues. V was cut by 3 bases and J by 0 bases, with 9 bases left in between.

This TCR was recovered from a male donor with prostate cancer. Specimen: PBMCs, collected before treatment. The V call is TRBV7-2, the J call TRBJ2-1; TRBD2 might be the D (6 bases). The CDR3 reads CASSFERASYNEQFF. The DNA of the CDR3 is TGTGCCAGCAGCTTTGAGCGGGCCTCCTACAATGAGCAGTTCTTC.